The next 24 T cell receptor beta chains were all read from a single sample in a study of blood T cell repertoires in COVID-19. Using immunoSEQ multiplex PCR, the repertoire was profiled, and TCRdb retains in-frame clones only, with some absent. This table holds under 250,000 clones, approximately 82% found once. The specimen was peripheral blood. The source of these receptors is a man aged 50-60 years with active or convalescent COVID-19.

This clone was seen a few times. The chain links TRBV10-3 to TRBJ2-2, with 8 nucleotides matching TRBD2. The CDR3 is made up of 16 amino acids. Germline V CDR1 and CDR2: ENHRY, SYGVKD. The J segment lost 6 bases and the V segment lost 4 bases, leaving 10 bases of the junction unmatched. The CDR3 DNA sequence: TGTGCCATCAGTGCGGCCAGCGGGAGTAGGCCCGGGGAGCTGTTTTTT. Translated: CAISAASGSRPGELFF.

The V and J genes are TRBV7-2 and TRBJ2-7; 10 nucleotides line up with TRBD1. Trimming removed 3 bases from V and 3 bases from J; junction bases left unmatched: 5. Germline CDR1 is SGHTA and CDR2 is FQGNSA. The CDR3 is 15 residues long. In DNA, the CDR3 is TGTGCCAGCAGCTTCGGACAGGGGGGGCTCTACGAGCAGTACGTC. Its translation: CASSFGQGGLYEQYV.

The chain joins TRBV28 to TRBJ1-2; 7 nucleotides line up with TRBD1. The trim removed 3 bases at V and 8 bases at J, leaving 12 bases unmatched. This CDR3 contains 15 residues. In germline, CDR1 is MDHEN, CDR2 SYDVKM. CDR3 DNA sequence: TGTGCCAGCAGTTTTTCTTACCCTACAGGGGAAGGCTACACCTTC. It yields the protein CASSFSYPTGEGYTF.

The chain is built from TRBV7-2 and TRBJ1-2; 8 nucleotides agree with TRBD1. Losses at the gene ends were 2 bases for V and 4 bases for J; bases not matched to a gene: 3. Germline CDR1 is SGHTA and CDR2 is FQGNSA. This CDR3 spans 14 amino acids. The CDR3: CASSLRGQVYGYTF. Here the CDR3 DNA reads TGTGCCAGCAGCTTACGGGGACAGGTCTATGGCTACACCTTC.

J is TRBJ2-7 and V is TRBV25-1; 7 bases are shared with TRBD1. CDR1 and CDR2 (germline): MGHDK, SYGVNS. The V gene end was trimmed by 8 bases and the J gene end by 2 bases; junction bases not matched to a gene: 3. There are 12 residues in the CDR3. Written as DNA, the CDR3 is TGTGCCAGCGGGGGACAGACCTACGAGCAGTACTTC. Protein: CASGGQTYEQYF.

This rearrangement joins TRBV4-3 to TRBJ2-1; 7 bases fit TRBD2. The trim removed 0 bases at V and 4 bases at J, leaving 9 bases unmatched. The length of the CDR3 is 17 residues. The germline CDR1 and CDR2 sequences are LGHNA and YSLEER. The CDR3 DNA sequence: TGCGCCAGCAGCCAAGAGCGCTCTAGCGGTTATTACAATGAGCAGTTCTTC. Its translation: CASSQERSSGYYNEQFF.

V and J are TRBV2 and TRBJ1-2, with 9 positions matching TRBD1. The germline V gene has CDR1 SNHLY and CDR2 FYNNEI. The CDR3 consists of 15 residues. The J segment lost 4 bases and the V segment lost 3 bases, leaving 6 bases of the junction unmatched. CDR3 amino acids: CASSDTGGGPYGYTF. DNA for the CDR3: TGTGCCAGCAGTGATACAGGGGGCGGCCCCTATGGCTACACCTTC.

The rearrangement joins TRBV18 to TRBJ1-1; 7 nucleotides align to TRBD1. V shed 1 base, J shed 1 base, and the junction held 6 bases outside the gene matches. The CDR3 consists of 16 residues. CDR1 KGHSH and CDR2 LQKENI come from the germline V gene. CDR3 sequence: CASSPLAGGTNTEAFF. The CDR3 nucleotides read TGTGCCAGCTCACCACTAGCAGGGGGAACGAACACTGAAGCTTTCTTT.

The rearrangement joins TRBV2 to TRBJ1-1; TRBD1 matches at 10 bases. After removal of 6 bases from V and 2 bases from J, the junction contained 6 bases not matched to a gene. The CDR3 sequence is 15 residues long. Looked up from germline, CDR1 is SNHLY and CDR2 is FYNNEI. The CDR3 sequence is CASSRDRGVNTEAFF. For the CDR3, the DNA is TGTGCCAGCAGCCGGGACAGGGGCGTCAACACTGAAGCTTTCTTT.

This clone was seen a handful of times. V is TRBV7-2 and J is TRBJ1-6, with D perhaps matching TRBD1 (5 bases). The V gene lost 4 bases and the J gene lost 8 bases, with 12 bases spanning the gap. The CDR3 has 14 amino acids. Per the germline V gene, CDR1 is SGHTA and CDR2 is FQGNSA. CDR3 loop: CASSSAREDSPLHF. In DNA, the CDR3 is TGTGCCAGCAGCTCCGCCAGGGAGGATTCACCCCTCCACTTT.

J is TRBJ1-1 and V is TRBV2, with 9 bases matching TRBD1. V was clipped by 5 bases and J by 3 bases; unmatched bases: 4. Germline V gives CDR1 SNHLY, CDR2 FYNNEI. The CDR3 totals 14 residues. The CDR3 DNA is TGTGCCAGCAGTATTACAGGGGGCGACACTGAAGCTTTCTTT. This encodes CASSITGGDTEAFF. Full variable domain (rest looked up from reference TRBV2 and TRBJ1-1): EPEVTQTPSHQVTQMGQEVILRCVPISNHLYFYWYRQILGQKVEFLVSFYNNEISEKSEIFDDQFSVERPDGSNFTLKIRSTKLEDSAMYFCASSITGGDTEAFFGQGTRLTVV.

This chain connects TRBV5-1 to TRBJ2-7; TRBD1 is a possible D gene (5 bases). There are 15 residues in the CDR3. CDR1 SGHRS and CDR2 YFSETQ come from the germline V gene. Deletions cut 0 bases from V and 0 bases from J, with 10 bases between. The CDR3 here is CASSLGPGPSYEQYF. The CDR3 DNA reads TGCGCCAGCAGCTTGGGCCCAGGGCCCTCCTACGAGCAGTACTTC.

The chain uses TRBV10-3 and TRBJ1-1, with 9 bases matching TRBD1. Per the germline V gene, CDR1 is ENHRY and CDR2 is SYGVKD. CDR3 length equals 18 residues. With 4 bases clipped from V and 1 base from J, the junction kept 13 bases outside the gene matches. The CDR3 DNA sequence: TGTGCCATCAGTGCCTCAGATGAACCGGGACAGGGGAACACTGAAGCTTTCTTT. Protein: CAISASDEPGQGNTEAFF.

V is TRBV18 and J is TRBJ2-7, with 8 bases identical to TRBD2. CDR1 is KGHSH, CDR2 LQKENI, per germline. The length of the CDR3 is 14 residues. J gave up 6 bases and V 0 bases, and 4 bases lay outside the gene matches. The chain's CDR3 is CASSPPSGRGEQYF. CDR3 DNA: TGTGCCAGCTCACCACCCAGCGGGAGAGGCGAGCAGTACTTC.

The chain links TRBV6-2 or TRBV6-3 to TRBJ2-1, with 9 bases aligning to TRBD2. This CDR3 has 15 residues. V gave up 2 bases and J gave up 6 bases; unmatched junction bases: 5. Germline-derived CDR1 and CDR2 are MNHEY and SVGEGT. In DNA form, the CDR3 reads TGTGCCAGCAGTTACCGACTAGCGGACCTCAATGAGCAGTTCTTC. This codes for CASSYRLADLNEQFF.

The V and J genes are TRBV5-1 and TRBJ2-3; TRBD2 matches 7 bases. V was pared by 0 bases and J by 1 base, with 5 bases of the junction left unmatched. The CDR3 has 16 amino acids. Germline values: CDR1 SGHRS, CDR2 YFSETQ. The CDR3 DNA reads TGCGCCAGCAGCTTGGTGAGCGGGGTCGGCACAGATACGCAGTATTTT. This translates into CASSLVSGVGTDTQYF.

The chain joins TRBV20-1 to TRBJ1-2, with TRBD1 matching 9 bases. This CDR3 is 11 amino acids long. V gave up 6 bases and J gave up 8 bases; unmatched junction bases: 4. Germline CDR1 DFQATT, CDR2 SNEGSKA (reference sequence). CDR3 amino acids: CSARDRAGYTF. CDR3 DNA: TGCAGTGCAAGGGACAGGGCAGGCTACACCTTC.

The chain combines TRBV27 with TRBJ2-5, with TRBD2 matching over 9 bases. This CDR3 is built from 17 residues. Trimming removed 1 base from V and 2 bases from J; junction bases left unmatched: 8. Germline assignment: CDR1 MNHEY and CDR2 SMNVEV (reference sequence). The CDR3: CASSLFRSTSGQETQYF. The CDR3 coding sequence is TGTGCCAGCAGTTTATTCCGCTCTACTAGCGGGCAAGAGACCCAGTACTTC.

The sample holds one count of this clone. The rearrangement uses TRBV11-1 and TRBJ2-5; TRBD1 might be the D (6 bases). Germline V CDR1 and CDR2: SGHAT, FQDESV (reference sequence). The CDR3 totals 13 residues. V lost 5 bases and J lost 7, with 14 bases in between. The CDR3 here is CASSGQGPPTQYF. CDR3 sequence (DNA): TGTGCCAGCAGCGGTCAGGGGCCACCGACCCAGTACTTC.

The chain couples TRBV7-8 to TRBJ2-7; TRBD2 might be the D (6 bases). The CDR3 runs 15 residues. Germline values: CDR1 SGHVS, CDR2 FQNEAQ. Trimming removed 7 bases at V and 2 bases at J, with 18 bases between. The CDR3 DNA sequence: TGTGCCAGCACCCCCCTGGGACTGAGGGCCTACGAGCAGTACTTC. Translation gives CASTPLGLRAYEQYF.

This chain joins TRBV6-2 or TRBV6-3 and TRBJ2-3; the D is unclear. CDR1 is MNHEY and CDR2 is SVGEGT in the germline V gene. CDR3 length equals 13 residues. The V end lost 3 bases, the J end lost 4 bases, and 8 bases lay between the germline ends. CDR3 region: CASSYSTADTQYF. CDR3 DNA: TGTGCCAGCAGTTATTCAACTGCAGATACGCAGTATTTT.

This chain links TRBV19 with TRBJ2-5; the match to TRBD2 covers 13 bases. V trimming: 4 bases; J trimming: 5 bases; junction bases outside the gene matches: 13. Germline CDR1 reads LNHDA; CDR2 reads SQIVND (reference sequence). CDR3 size: 18 residues. CDR3 sequence: CASSTPTSGGRRGETQYF. CDR3 in DNA: TGTGCCAGTAGTACCCCGACTAGCGGGGGGCGTAGAGGGGAGACCCAGTACTTC.

This chain uses TRBV5-5 with TRBJ1-4, with 10 nucleotides matching TRBD1. V lost 1 base and J lost 7; bases outside the gene matches: 7. This CDR3 contains 16 residues. CDR1 and CDR2 from the germline V gene are SGHKS and YYEKEE (reference sequence). The CDR3 reads CASSLLPGQGIEKLFF. The CDR3 region has the DNA TGTGCCAGCAGCTTGCTCCCGGGACAGGGGATTGAAAAACTGTTTTTT.

The chain links TRBV5-4 to TRBJ1-2; 8 nucleotides line up with TRBD1. Germline values: CDR1 SGHNT, CDR2 YYREEE (reference sequence). V lost 5 bases to trimming and J lost 4 bases; unmatched junction nucleotides: 7. This CDR3 has 14 amino acids. In DNA form, the CDR3 reads TGTGCCAGCAGTTCAGGGGGCGCGAGCTATGGCTACACCTTC. This encodes CASSSGGASYGYTF.